The rows below give T cell receptor beta chains drawn from one sample of a study of circulating and synovial CD4+ cells in juvenile arthritis. The protocol was immunoSEQ multiplex PCR, while the TCRdb copy is restricted to in-frame clones and leaves out a portion. This table has about 34,000 clones, less than 97% appearing once. Specimen: CD4+ T cells from blood. Source of these receptors: a human donor with juvenile idiopathic arthritis. Each CDR3 is given with its conserved first and last residue. Each record gives: D gene, V gene, clone size, J gene, CDR3 protein, CDR3 DNA. D genes are given only for firm matches. Expanded clones are given a class, and other clones once, few, many or no size at all.

d_call: -; v_call: TRBV5-4; clone_size: -; j_call: TRBJ2-1; cdr3_aa: CASSLFRNEQFF; cdr3_nt: TGTGCCAGCAGCTTGTTCCGCAATGAGCAGTTCTTC
d_call: TRBD1; v_call: TRBV7-9; clone_size: -; j_call: TRBJ1-1; cdr3_aa: CASSLEDRGTEAFF; cdr3_nt: TGTGCCAGCAGCTTAGAGGACAGGGGTACTGAAGCTTTCTTT
d_call: TRBD1; v_call: TRBV25-1; clone_size: -; j_call: TRBJ2-7; cdr3_aa: CASTMGPGQGYEQYF; cdr3_nt: TGTGCCAGCACCATGGGCCCGGGACAGGGTTACGAGCAGTACTTC
d_call: -; v_call: TRBV5-4; clone_size: -; j_call: TRBJ2-5; cdr3_aa: CASSVRQSPMETQYF; cdr3_nt: TGTGCCAGCAGCGTGCGACAGAGTCCCATGGAGACCCAGTACTTC
d_call: TRBD2; v_call: TRBV11-2; clone_size: -; j_call: TRBJ2-1; cdr3_aa: CASSSLAGLAGVRNEQFF; cdr3_nt: TGTGCCAGCAGCTCGCTGGCTGGACTAGCGGGAGTAAGGAATGAGCAGTTCTTC
d_call: -; v_call: TRBV5-1; clone_size: -; j_call: TRBJ1-6; cdr3_aa: CASSLTDNSPLHF; cdr3_nt: TGCGCCAGCAGCTTGACGGATAATTCACCCCTCCACTTT
d_call: -; v_call: TRBV4-1; clone_size: -; j_call: TRBJ1-1; cdr3_aa: CASSLQLNTEAFF; cdr3_nt: TGCGCCAGCAGCTTACAACTGAACACTGAAGCTTTCTTT
d_call: -; v_call: TRBV4-2; clone_size: -; j_call: TRBJ2-7; cdr3_aa: CASSQDDTSSNSYEQYF; cdr3_nt: TGTGCCAGCAGCCAAGACGATACTAGCTCCAACTCCTACGAGCAGTACTTC
d_call: -; v_call: TRBV28; clone_size: -; j_call: TRBJ2-2; cdr3_aa: CASRPTDRFANTGELFF; cdr3_nt: TGTGCCAGCAGGCCGACAGACAGATTCGCGAACACCGGGGAGCTGTTTTTT
d_call: TRBD1; v_call: TRBV7-9; clone_size: -; j_call: TRBJ1-1; cdr3_aa: CASSNKGAGAFF; cdr3_nt: TGTGCCAGCAGTAACAAGGGGGCGGGGGCTTTCTTT
d_call: -; v_call: TRBV5-6; clone_size: -; j_call: TRBJ1-5; cdr3_aa: CASSLEGERQPQHF; cdr3_nt: TGTGCCAGCAGCTTGGAAGGGGAACGGCAGCCCCAGCATTTT
d_call: -; v_call: TRBV27; clone_size: -; j_call: TRBJ2-5; cdr3_aa: CASSTTGEQYF; cdr3_nt: TGTGCCAGCAGTACCACAGGAGAGCAGTACTTC
d_call: TRBD2; v_call: TRBV5-1; clone_size: -; j_call: TRBJ2-7; cdr3_aa: CASSLASGVPYEQYF; cdr3_nt: TGCGCCAGCAGCTTGGCTAGCGGGGTGCCCTACGAGCAGTACTTC
d_call: TRBD1; v_call: TRBV4-2; clone_size: -; j_call: TRBJ1-2; cdr3_aa: CASSQGGPKGAGYGYTF; cdr3_nt: TGTGCCAGCAGCCAAGGGGGCCCTAAGGGGGCGGGCTATGGCTACACCTTC
d_call: -; v_call: TRBV4-1; clone_size: -; j_call: TRBJ2-7; cdr3_aa: CASSQDRFGGYEQYF; cdr3_nt: TGCGCCAGCAGCCAAGATCGGTTCGGAGGCTACGAGCAGTACTTC
d_call: -; v_call: TRBV6-1; clone_size: -; j_call: TRBJ1-2; cdr3_aa: CASSESTGRSYGYTF; cdr3_nt: TGTGCCAGCAGCGAATCTACAGGGCGCAGCTATGGCTACACCTTC
d_call: TRBD1; v_call: TRBV6-1; clone_size: -; j_call: TRBJ1-2; cdr3_aa: CASSDSYRGLSYGYTF; cdr3_nt: TGTGCCAGCAGTGATTCCTACAGGGGCCTGTCTTATGGCTACACCTTC
d_call: -; v_call: TRBV4-1; clone_size: -; j_call: TRBJ1-3; cdr3_aa: CASSPIGQQSSGNTIYF; cdr3_nt: TGCGCCAGCAGCCCGATCGGACAGCAGAGCTCTGGAAACACCATATATTTT
d_call: TRBD1; v_call: TRBV6-1; clone_size: -; j_call: TRBJ2-3; cdr3_aa: CASTSGTGFSDTQYF; cdr3_nt: TGTGCCAGCACTTCTGGGACAGGGTTCTCGGATACGCAGTATTTT
d_call: TRBD2; v_call: TRBV6-1; clone_size: -; j_call: TRBJ2-1; cdr3_aa: CASSATSGVHNEQFF; cdr3_nt: TGTGCCAGCAGTGCGACTAGCGGGGTACACAATGAGCAGTTCTTC
d_call: TRBD2; v_call: TRBV27; clone_size: -; j_call: TRBJ2-6; cdr3_aa: CASSLGLAGFLGANVLTF; cdr3_nt: TGTGCCAGCAGTTTGGGACTAGCGGGTTTCCTCGGGGCCAACGTCCTGACTTTC
d_call: -; v_call: TRBV2; clone_size: -; j_call: TRBJ2-7; cdr3_aa: CASGVGGQEQYF; cdr3_nt: TGTGCCAGCGGGGTAGGGGGTCAAGAGCAGTACTTC
d_call: TRBD2; v_call: TRBV6-5; clone_size: -; j_call: TRBJ2-1; cdr3_aa: CASSYSRTSDSEQFF; cdr3_nt: TGTGCCAGCAGTTACTCCCGGACTAGCGATTCTGAGCAGTTCTTC
d_call: -; v_call: TRBV5-4; clone_size: -; j_call: TRBJ2-4; cdr3_aa: CASSLGQGPPLAKNIQYF; cdr3_nt: TGTGCCAGCAGCTTGGGGCAGGGGCCCCCTCTAGCCAAAAACATTCAGTACTTC
d_call: TRBD2; v_call: TRBV10-3; clone_size: -; j_call: TRBJ2-3; cdr3_aa: CAISARTSAMSPDTQYF; cdr3_nt: TGTGCCATCAGTGCCCGGACTAGCGCCATGTCTCCAGATACGCAGTATTTT
d_call: TRBD2; v_call: TRBV19; clone_size: once; j_call: TRBJ2-1; cdr3_aa: CASSMGPGTSGADEQFF; cdr3_nt: TGTGCCAGTAGTATGGGACCGGGGACTAGCGGGGCAGATGAGCAGTTCTTC
d_call: TRBD1; v_call: TRBV14; clone_size: once; j_call: TRBJ1-2; cdr3_aa: CASSHQTGSLHYGYTF; cdr3_nt: TGTGCCAGCAGCCACCAGACAGGGTCTCTTCACTATGGCTACACCTTC
d_call: -; v_call: TRBV7-9; clone_size: -; j_call: TRBJ1-4; cdr3_aa: CASSLAEVNEKLFF; cdr3_nt: TGTGCCAGCAGCTTAGCCGAGGTTAATGAAAAACTGTTTTTT
d_call: -; v_call: TRBV5-6; clone_size: -; j_call: TRBJ2-1; cdr3_aa: CASSLAVGLLYNEQFF; cdr3_nt: TGTGCCAGCAGCTTGGCCGTCGGTCTCCTCTACAATGAGCAGTTCTTC
d_call: -; v_call: TRBV4-2; clone_size: -; j_call: TRBJ2-3; cdr3_aa: CASSQAAGQDTQYF; cdr3_nt: TGTGCCAGCAGCCAAGCGGCAGGGCAGGATACGCAGTATTTT
d_call: -; v_call: TRBV9; clone_size: -; j_call: TRBJ2-5; cdr3_aa: CASSVALTRKETQYF; cdr3_nt: TGTGCCAGCAGCGTAGCTTTGACTAGAAAAGAGACCCAGTACTTC
d_call: TRBD1; v_call: TRBV27; clone_size: -; j_call: TRBJ2-2; cdr3_aa: CASSFSGQGMTGELFF; cdr3_nt: TGTGCCAGCAGTTTCTCCGGACAGGGTATGACCGGGGAGCTGTTTTTT
d_call: TRBD2; v_call: TRBV29-1; clone_size: -; j_call: TRBJ2-7; cdr3_aa: CSVRGRVVHEQYF; cdr3_nt: TGCAGCGTCCGCGGGAGGGTGGTCCACGAGCAGTACTTC
d_call: -; v_call: TRBV30; clone_size: -; j_call: TRBJ2-3; cdr3_aa: CAWSPADTQYF; cdr3_nt: TGTGCCTGGAGTCCCGCAGATACGCAGTATTTT
d_call: -; v_call: TRBV27; clone_size: -; j_call: TRBJ2-3; cdr3_aa: CASRAGLGGPTQYF; cdr3_nt: TGTGCCAGCAGGGCGGGACTCGGAGGCCCTACGCAGTATTTT
d_call: -; v_call: TRBV6-5; clone_size: -; j_call: TRBJ2-5; cdr3_aa: CASSDSRETQYF; cdr3_nt: TGTGCCAGCAGCGACAGCCGAGAGACCCAGTACTTC
d_call: TRBD1; v_call: TRBV7-7; clone_size: -; j_call: TRBJ2-7; cdr3_aa: CASSLGQGANEQYF; cdr3_nt: TGTGCTAGCAGCTTGGGACAGGGGGCAAACGAGCAGTACTTC
d_call: -; v_call: TRBV11-2; clone_size: -; j_call: TRBJ1-2; cdr3_aa: CASSLDQNYGYTF; cdr3_nt: TGTGCCAGCAGCTTAGATCAGAACTATGGCTACACCTTC
d_call: -; v_call: TRBV9; clone_size: once; j_call: TRBJ2-5; cdr3_aa: CASRHGQETQYF; cdr3_nt: TGTGCCAGTAGGCACGGGCAAGAGACCCAGTACTTC
d_call: TRBD1; v_call: TRBV6-5; clone_size: -; j_call: TRBJ1-2; cdr3_aa: CASSYSLDRVGYTF; cdr3_nt: TGTGCCAGCAGTTACTCACTGGACAGGGTGGGCTACACCTTC
d_call: -; v_call: TRBV5-1; clone_size: -; j_call: TRBJ1-1; cdr3_aa: CASSLGPEAFF; cdr3_nt: TGCGCCAGCAGCTTGGGGCCTGAAGCTTTCTTT
d_call: TRBD1; v_call: TRBV30; clone_size: -; j_call: TRBJ1-5; cdr3_aa: CAWSAAGTVNQPQHF; cdr3_nt: TGTGCCTGGAGCGCAGCCGGGACAGTCAATCAGCCCCAGCATTTT
d_call: TRBD1; v_call: TRBV7-9; clone_size: once; j_call: TRBJ1-2; cdr3_aa: CASSPRDRNYTF; cdr3_nt: TGTGCCAGCAGCCCGAGGGACAGGAACTACACCTTC
d_call: TRBD1; v_call: TRBV6-1; clone_size: once; j_call: TRBJ1-2; cdr3_aa: CASSVRQGDGYTF; cdr3_nt: TGTGCCAGCAGTGTAAGACAGGGGGATGGCTACACCTTC
d_call: TRBD2; v_call: TRBV30; clone_size: -; j_call: TRBJ2-3; cdr3_aa: CASSGTRADTQYF; cdr3_nt: TGTGCCTCATCCGGGACTAGAGCAGATACGCAGTATTTT
d_call: -; v_call: TRBV30; clone_size: -; j_call: TRBJ2-4; cdr3_aa: CAWSRSRAKNIQYF; cdr3_nt: TGTGCCTGGAGTCGGTCTCGGGCCAAAAACATTCAGTACTTC
d_call: -; v_call: TRBV28; clone_size: -; j_call: TRBJ1-1; cdr3_aa: CASGSPTGMNTEAFF; cdr3_nt: TGTGCCAGCGGGTCTCCCACAGGAATGAACACTGAAGCTTTCTTT